A single sample is the source of the 28 T cell receptor beta chains below, sequenced in a study of vaccination and CD4 T cells after COVID-19. Sequencing of the DNA from cultured CD4+ T cells was carried out with the Oncomine TCR Beta short-read assay. TCRdb re-called the PCR reads with MiXCR, one entry per CDR3 protein. This sample has 15,000 to 20,000 distinct CDR3 sequences; about 46% occur once, and the top ten carry approximately 6.1%. Which antigens these TCRs recognize remains unknown. Documented treatment: approximately nine-day PBMC culture with coronavirus spike peptide pools or control peptides (ViraFEST assay). Sequences were derived from CD4+ T cells from blood, cultured in vitro, sampled after SARS-CoV-2 vaccination. The source is a human donor who had recovered from COVID-19.

The chain combines TRBV20-1 with TRBJ2-1, with TRBD2 as a possible D gene (6 bases). V was pared by 0 bases and J by 8 bases, with 20 bases between. Germline assignment: CDR1 DFQATT and CDR2 SNEGSKA (reference sequence). CDR3 size: 16 residues. CDR3 in amino acids: CSARDPLTGVGDEQFF. The DNA for the CDR3 is TGCAGTGCTAGAGACCCCCTAACGGGAGTTGGCGATGAGCAGTTCTTC.

In nucleotides, the CDR3 is TGTGCCAGCGGGGTGTCAGGGACAGACCTAGCCAAAAACATTCAGTACTTC. Protein: CASGVSGTDLAKNIQYF. The chain links TRBV6-1 to TRBJ2-4, with 7 bases matching TRBD1. In germline, CDR1 is MNHNS, CDR2 SASEGT. Germline trimming cut 8 bases from V and 0 bases from J; bases unmatched to any gene: 13. This CDR3 comprises 17 residues.

V usage is TRBV6-5 and J usage is TRBJ2-1, with TRBD2 as a possible D gene (7 bases). The end of the DNA is better explained by TRBJ2-7, so the J call may be wrong. The CDR3 is 12 residues long. From germline, CDR1 is MNHEY and CDR2 SVGAGI. As DNA, the CDR3 is TGTGCCAGCAGTTCGGGGGGCAGCGAGCAGTACTTC. Protein sequence: CASSSGGSEQYF.

Only one count was recorded for this clonotype. The chain is built from TRBV6-1 and TRBJ2-7; 7 bases match TRBD1. The CDR3 length is 15 residues. The germline V gene encodes CDR1 MNHNS and CDR2 SASEGT. V dropped 6 bases and J dropped 0; count of bases not matched to a gene: 8. The CDR3 DNA follows: TGTGCCAGCAGCCTGGACAGGCTTAGCTCCTACGAGCAGTACTTC. Translation gives CASSLDRLSSYEQYF.

This clonotype was recorded a few times. The chain is built from TRBV20-1 and TRBJ1-1; D may be TRBD1 (5 bases). The CDR3 length is 12 residues. Germline loops: CDR1 DFQATT, CDR2 SNEGSKA (reference sequence). Trimming pared 3 bases from V and 4 bases from J, leaving 9 bases between. The CDR3 bases are TGCAGTGCTAGCCCTCAGGGCACTGAAGCTTTCTTT. Its translation is CSASPQGTEAFF.

This clonotype came up a few times. The rearrangement joins TRBV6-2 or TRBV6-3 to TRBJ2-1; D gene ambiguous. Trimming removed 0 bases from V and 3 bases from J, with 3 bases in between. Germline V lookup: CDR1 MNHEY, CDR2 SVGEGT. The CDR3 is 13 amino acids. CDR3 bases: TGTGCCAGCAGTTACTCGGACTACAATGAGCAGTTCTTC. Translating it yields CASSYSDYNEQFF.

V and J are TRBV4-3 and TRBJ1-2, with 7 nucleotides matching TRBD1. V was clipped by 2 bases and J by 3 bases; unmatched bases: 3. This CDR3 has 14 residues. Germline CDR1 is LGHNA and CDR2 is YSLEER. CDR3 sequence: CASSQQGGDYGYTF. Here the CDR3 DNA reads TGCGCCAGCAGCCAACAGGGGGGGGACTATGGCTACACCTTC.

The chain carries TRBV12-3 or TRBV12-4 and TRBJ1-2; D is ambiguous. V lost 5 bases and J 14 bases, leaving 21 bases between the germline ends. The CDR3 is 13 residues long. CDR3 DNA sequence: TGTGCCAGCAGTAGTCGGGGTGGTTGGATTAGGACCTTC. Translating it yields CASSSRGGWIRTF.

This clonotype rates as medium-sized. The V call is TRBV6-1, the J call TRBJ2-7; 11 bases match TRBD2. This CDR3 is 15 amino acids long. In germline, CDR1 is MNHNS, CDR2 SASEGT. V dropped 2 bases and J dropped 0; count of bases not matched to a gene: 0. CDR3 loop: CASSELAGGSYEQYF. CDR3 DNA: TGTGCCAGCAGTGAACTAGCGGGAGGCTCCTACGAGCAGTACTTC.

The rearrangement links TRBV30 to TRBJ1-5, with D perhaps TRBD1 (5 bases). The length of the CDR3 is 13 residues. V was trimmed by 2 bases and J by 3 bases, leaving 8 bases between them. CDR1 GTSNPN and CDR2 SVGIG come from the germline V gene (reference sequence). Here the CDR3 reads CAWSPGNNQPQHF. The CDR3 DNA reads as TGTGCCTGGAGTCCAGGGAACAATCAGCCCCAGCATTTT.

The rearrangement joins TRBV28 to TRBJ2-5, with 8 bases that match TRBD1. There are 14 residues in the CDR3. Germline trimming cut 6 bases from V and 4 bases from J; bases unmatched to any gene: 7. Per the germline V gene, CDR1 is MDHEN and CDR2 is SYDVKM. The CDR3 nucleotides read TGTGCCAGCAGGGGGTCAGGGGGCGGAGAGACCCAGTACTTC. Its translation is CASRGSGGGETQYF.

J is TRBJ2-1 and V is TRBV11-2; 11 bases are shared with TRBD1. After removal of 4 bases from V and 8 bases from J, the junction contained 7 bases not matched to a gene. The CDR3 is 15 residues long. Germline V CDR1 and CDR2: SGHAT, FQNNGV. In nucleotides, the CDR3 is TGTGCCAGCAGCTCGGGACAGGGGGATCGGTATGAGCAGTTCTTC. It specifies CASSSGQGDRYEQFF.

The sample holds a few counts of this clonotype. The V gene is TRBV11-3, the J gene TRBJ2-3, with 13 bases aligning to TRBD2. J gave up 7 bases and V 1 base, and 8 bases lay outside the gene matches. The germline gives CDR1 SGHNT, CDR2 YENEEA. This CDR3 spans 17 amino acids. In DNA form, the CDR3 reads TGTGCCAGCAGCTTAGCCGGGACTAGCGGGACTCAGAATACGCAGTATTTT. This sequence encodes CASSLAGTSGTQNTQYF.

J is TRBJ1-5 and V is TRBV6-4; D uncertain. Germline loops: CDR1 MRHNA, CDR2 SNTAGT. V was clipped by 0 bases and J by 6 bases, with 12 bases between them. This CDR3 has 15 residues. The CDR3 here is CASSDSPGSGQPQHF. CDR3 sequence (DNA): TGTGCCAGCAGTGACTCGCCTGGTTCCGGTCAGCCCCAGCATTTT.

In this sample, this clonotype turned up a few times. The genes are TRBV20-1 and TRBJ1-5, with a weak D call TRBD1 (6 bases). The CDR3 consists of 13 residues. Germline CDR1 and CDR2: DFQATT and SNEGSKA (reference sequence). The germline V and J ends were trimmed by 3 bases and 8 bases, with 14 bases remaining between them. The CDR3 reads CSASMGALEPQHF. For the CDR3, the DNA is TGCAGTGCTAGTATGGGGGCCTTGGAGCCCCAGCATTTT.

In DNA form, the CDR3 reads TGCAGCGCGGGGAGCTCTGGAAACACCATATATTTT. Translation: CSAGSSGNTIYF. This chain uses TRBV29-1 with TRBJ1-3; no clear D gene. Germline CDR1 reads SQVTM; CDR2 reads ANQGSEA. This CDR3 is built from 12 residues. V was trimmed by 7 bases and J by 0 bases, leaving 7 bases between them.

This clonotype is labeled as medium-sized. J is TRBJ2-3 and V is TRBV6-1, with TRBD2 matching over 9 bases. Per germline, CDR1 MNHNS and CDR2 SASEGT. V shed 6 bases and J 1 base; nucleotides not matched to a gene: 8. The CDR3 is 16 residues long. CDR3 residues: CASRLSGSFRTDTQYF. The CDR3 bases are TGTGCCAGCAGACTTAGCGGGAGCTTCCGCACAGATACGCAGTATTTT.

This chain uses TRBV6-2 or TRBV6-3 with TRBJ2-1; D is tentatively TRBD1 or TRBD2 (5 bases each). The length of the CDR3 is 15 residues. V was clipped by 2 bases and J by 7 bases, with 15 bases between them. Per germline, CDR1 MNHEY and CDR2 SVGEGT. The CDR3 region is CASSYARGWGNEQFF. In nucleotides, the CDR3 is TGTGCCAGCAGTTACGCCAGAGGTTGGGGGAATGAGCAGTTCTTC.

This clonotype is large by share. The V call is TRBV20-1, the J call TRBJ2-5; tentative D call: TRBD2 (6 bases). V was trimmed by 3 bases and J by 4 bases, leaving 15 bases between them. Germline V lookup: CDR1 DFQATT, CDR2 SNEGSKA (reference sequence). CDR3 length: 14 amino acids. The CDR3 region is CSARASEFRETQYF. CDR3 DNA: TGCAGTGCTAGGGCTAGCGAGTTTCGAGAGACCCAGTACTTC.

This chain links TRBV27 with TRBJ2-5; 7 bases line up with TRBD1. Germline loops: CDR1 MNHEY, CDR2 SMNVEV (reference sequence). The V and J ends lost 3 bases and 5 bases, in that order; junction bases with no gene match: 3. CDR3 length: 13 amino acids. Written as DNA, the CDR3 is TGTGCCAGCAGTTTGGACAGGTGGGAGACCCAGTACTTC. Translated: CASSLDRWETQYF.

This clonotype has only a few counts. J is TRBJ1-4 and V is TRBV27; D call uncertain. The CDR3 extends over 13 amino acids. From germline, CDR1 is MNHEY and CDR2 SMNVEV (reference sequence). The germline V and J ends were trimmed by 9 bases and 2 bases, with 10 bases remaining between them. The CDR3 region has the DNA TGTGCCAGGAAGGGCAGGACTAATGAAAAACTGTTTTTT. It is translated as CARKGRTNEKLFF. Full variable domain (missing parts from reference TRBV27 and TRBJ1-4): EAQVTQNPRYLITVTGKKLTVTCSQNMNHEYMSWYRQDPGLGLRQIYYSMNVEVTDKGDVPEGYKVSRKEKRNFPLILESPSPNQTSLYFCARKGRTNEKLFFGSGTQLSVL.

V is TRBV21-1 and J is TRBJ2-1; TRBD2 is the table's D call and was not checked against the DNA. TRBV21-1 is designated a pseudogene. The CDR3 spans 17 residues. CDR3 coding DNA: TGTGCCAGCAGCAAACCACCAGCCAGGACTAACTACAATAAGCAGTTCTTC. It encodes CASSKPPARTNYNKQFF.

This clonotype is medium-sized by share. The J gene is TRBJ2-7, the V gene TRBV6-1; 8 bases map to TRBD1. The CDR3 is made up of 15 amino acids. Trimming removed 6 bases from V and 3 bases from J; junction bases left unmatched: 10. Germline V lookup: CDR1 MNHNS, CDR2 SASEGT. The CDR3 sequence: CASRGAGQALYEQYF. The CDR3 region has the DNA TGTGCCAGCAGGGGGGCGGGACAGGCCCTCTACGAGCAGTACTTC.

This clonotype was detected only a few times. CDR3 sequence (DNA): TGTGCCAGCAGTGACACTGAAGCTTTCTTT. This sequence encodes CASSDTEAFF. This chain joins TRBV28 and TRBJ1-1; D is unclear. Germline V gives CDR1 MDHEN, CDR2 SYDVKM. This CDR3 contains 10 residues. The ends were cut back, 5 bases at V and 3 bases at J, with 1 base in the middle.

This clonotype was seen only once. For the CDR3, the DNA is TGTGCCAGCAGGACTCGACAGGGGGCAGGGGAGACCCAGTACTTC. Translation: CASRTRQGAGETQYF. The rearrangement uses TRBV6-2 or TRBV6-3 and TRBJ2-5; 10 nucleotides match TRBD1. This CDR3 comprises 15 residues. V was pared by 6 bases and J by 5 bases, with 9 bases of the junction left unmatched. Germline V CDR1 and CDR2: MNHEY, SVGEGT.

This sequence joins TRBV6-5 and TRBJ2-3, with TRBD1 as a possible D gene (5 bases). The CDR3 is made up of 14 amino acids. Trimming took off 2 bases at V and 3 bases at J, with 9 bases between the two ends. Germline V gene data show CDR1 as MNHEY and CDR2 as SVGAGI. Here the CDR3 DNA reads TGTGCCAGCAGTTACAGGGGCATGACAGATACGCAGTATTTT. Its protein product is CASSYRGMTDTQYF.

There are a few counts of this clonotype. This chain links TRBV7-2 with TRBJ2-5, with D maybe TRBD1 (5 bases). V lost 4 bases, J lost 4 bases, and 10 bases lay in between. There are 13 residues in the CDR3. Germline values: CDR1 SGHTA, CDR2 FQGNSA. The CDR3 DNA follows: TGTGCCAGCAGCTCCAGACAGAGAGAGACCCAGTACTTC. It yields the protein CASSSRQRETQYF.

The chain carries TRBV6-5 and TRBJ2-5, with D uncertain. This CDR3 is 11 amino acids long. V was cut by 4 bases and J by 3 bases, with 3 bases left in between. Germline CDR1 MNHEY, CDR2 SVGAGI. The CDR3 DNA sequence: TGTGCCAGCAGTTTAAAAGAGACCCAGTACTTC. Protein sequence: CASSLKETQYF.